This T cell receptor beta chain originates from a study of blood T cells in healthy people across ages. Note on this clonotype: Its antigen is not known.

Using a J-beta primer mix together with a sample-barcoded 5' primer, a second PCR was run for roughly 7 to 11 cycles. TCRdb recomputed calls from the 5' RACE reads with MiXCR, one row per CDR3 protein. The sample contains 660,000 or so distinct CDR3 sequences, under 70% of which appear only once. Drawn from each donor were ten milliliters of peripheral blood. Study-level points and caveats: CMV infection status of these donors was not known. The unsorted PBMCs prevented any conclusive comparison of naive versus antigen-experienced cells. Compared with aged donors, long-lived donors showed fewer expanded clones, suggesting selection.

The material sequenced was blood. This receptor was obtained from a man aged 55 to 70 in good health.

For the CDR3, the DNA is TGTGCCAGCAGCGTAGCTCCGGGGCTCGAGCAGTACTTC. Translation gives CASSVAPGLEQYF. V and J are TRBV9 and TRBJ2-7; perhaps D is TRBD1 or TRBD2 (5 bases each). Germline values: CDR1 SGDLS, CDR2 YYNGEE. This CDR3 comprises 13 residues. Between the trimmed V and J ends, which lost 0 bases and 6 bases, there was a span of 10 bases.